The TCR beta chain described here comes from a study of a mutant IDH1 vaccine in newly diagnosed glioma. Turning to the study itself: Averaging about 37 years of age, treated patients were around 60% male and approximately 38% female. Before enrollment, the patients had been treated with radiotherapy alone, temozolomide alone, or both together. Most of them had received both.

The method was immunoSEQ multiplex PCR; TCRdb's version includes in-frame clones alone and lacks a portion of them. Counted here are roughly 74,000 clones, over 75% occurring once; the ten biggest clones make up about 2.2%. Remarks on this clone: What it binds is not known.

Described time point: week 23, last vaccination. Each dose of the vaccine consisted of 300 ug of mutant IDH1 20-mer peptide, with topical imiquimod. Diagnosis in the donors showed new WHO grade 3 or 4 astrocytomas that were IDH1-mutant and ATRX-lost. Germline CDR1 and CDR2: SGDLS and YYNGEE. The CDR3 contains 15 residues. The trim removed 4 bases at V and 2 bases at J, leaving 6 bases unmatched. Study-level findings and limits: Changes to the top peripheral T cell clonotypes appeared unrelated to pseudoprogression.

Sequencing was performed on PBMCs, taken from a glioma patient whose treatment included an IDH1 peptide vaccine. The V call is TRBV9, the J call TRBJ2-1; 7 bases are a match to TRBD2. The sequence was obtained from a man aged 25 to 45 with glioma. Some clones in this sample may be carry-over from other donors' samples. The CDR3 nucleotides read TGTGCCAGCAGCCCTAGCGGAGAAGCCTACAATGAGCAGTTCTTC. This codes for CASSPSGEAYNEQFF.